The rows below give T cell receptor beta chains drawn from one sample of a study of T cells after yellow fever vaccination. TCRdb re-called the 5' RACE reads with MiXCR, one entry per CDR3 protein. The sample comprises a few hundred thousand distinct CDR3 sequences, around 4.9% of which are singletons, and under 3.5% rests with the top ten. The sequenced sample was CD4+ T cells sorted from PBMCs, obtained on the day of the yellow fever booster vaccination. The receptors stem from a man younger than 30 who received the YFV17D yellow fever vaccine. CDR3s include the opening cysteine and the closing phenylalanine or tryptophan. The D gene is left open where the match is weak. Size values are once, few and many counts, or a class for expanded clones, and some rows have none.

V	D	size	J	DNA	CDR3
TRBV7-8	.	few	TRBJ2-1	TGTGCCAGCAGCTTAGAGGTCGCCCGCAATGAGCAGTTCTTC	CASSLEVARNEQFF
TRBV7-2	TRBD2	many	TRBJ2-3	TGTGCCAGCAGCCCCACGGCGGGGGGGCCGGTAGATACGCAGTATTTT	CASSPTAGGPVDTQYF
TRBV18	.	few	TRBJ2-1	TGTGCCAGCTCACCACGGGACTTCAATGAGCAGTTCTTC	CASSPRDFNEQFF
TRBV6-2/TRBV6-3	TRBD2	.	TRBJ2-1	TGTGCCAGCACCCCTAGCGGGAATGAGCAGTTCTTC	CASTPSGNEQFF
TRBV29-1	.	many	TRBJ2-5	TGCAGCGCCGAGGGTTGGCCCGCCGGGACCCAGTACTTC	CSAEGWPAGTQYF
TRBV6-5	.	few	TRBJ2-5	TGTGCCAGCAGTTACGGGCAGACCCAGTACTTC	CASSYGQTQYF
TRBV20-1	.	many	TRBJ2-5	TGCAGTGCTAGAGCAATGGGCAGGGGAGAAGAGACCCAGTACTTC	CSARAMGRGEETQYF
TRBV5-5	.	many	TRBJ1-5	TGTGCCAGCAGCTTGAATCCCTGGGGCAATCAGCCCCAGCATTTT	CASSLNPWGNQPQHF
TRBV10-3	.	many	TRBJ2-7	TGTGCCATCAGTGAGTATAAGGCTTACGAGCAGTACTTC	CAISEYKAYEQYF
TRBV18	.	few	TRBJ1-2	TGTGCCAGCTCACCACTCGAGGGGGTAGGAGACTATGGCTACACCTTC	CASSPLEGVGDYGYTF
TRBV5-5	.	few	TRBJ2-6	TGTGCCAGCTCCAGGGAGAGTACTGGGGCCAACGTCCTGACTTTC	CASSRESTGANVLTF
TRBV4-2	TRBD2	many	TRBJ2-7	TGTGCCAGCAGCCAGGCCGGGACTAGCGGTATCTACGAGCAGTACTTC	CASSQAGTSGIYEQYF
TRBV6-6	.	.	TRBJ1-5	TGTGCCAGCAAACAAACAGGTGGAAAGGGGAATCAGCCCCAGCATTTT	CASKQTGGKGNQPQHF
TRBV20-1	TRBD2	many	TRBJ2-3	TGCAGTGCCAAACTAGCGGGGGACACAGATACGCAGTATTTT	CSAKLAGDTDTQYF
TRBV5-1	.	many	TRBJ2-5	TGCGCCAGCAGCGTGGGCTCTATACAAGAGACCCAGTACTTC	CASSVGSIQETQYF
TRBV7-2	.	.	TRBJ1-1	TGTGCCAGCAGCTTATTCACCCCAGGGAACACTGAAGCTTTCTTT	CASSLFTPGNTEAFF
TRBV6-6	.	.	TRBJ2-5	TGTGCCAGCACCCGGACAGATCGAGAGACCCAGTACTTC	CASTRTDRETQYF
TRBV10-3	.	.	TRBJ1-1	TGTGCCATCAGTGAATCGGGACTCACTGAAGCTTTCTTT	CAISESGLTEAFF
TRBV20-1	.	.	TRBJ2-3	TGCAGTGCCCCACAGGGTTCAGATACGCAGTATTTT	CSAPQGSDTQYF
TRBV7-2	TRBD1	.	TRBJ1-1	TGTGCCAGCAGCCCGGGGACAGGGGGATACACTGAAGCTTTCTTT	CASSPGTGGYTEAFF
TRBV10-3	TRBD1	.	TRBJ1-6	TGTGCCATCAGACGACAGGGGGATAATTCACCCCTCCACTTT	CAIRRQGDNSPLHF
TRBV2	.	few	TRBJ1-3	TGTGCCAGCAGTGAAGGTCATCGAAGAAACACCATATATTTT	CASSEGHRRNTIYF
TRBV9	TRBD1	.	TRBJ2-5	TGTGCCAGCAGCGTGGGACAGCACCAAGAGACCCAGTACTTC	CASSVGQHQETQYF
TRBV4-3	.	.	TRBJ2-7	TGCGCCAGCAGCCACCTCGGAGGCTACGAGCAGTACTTC	CASSHLGGYEQYF
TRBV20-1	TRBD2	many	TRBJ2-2	TGCAGTGCTCCCATAGCGGGGGGGCGTGGCGGGGAGCTGTTTTTT	CSAPIAGGRGGELFF
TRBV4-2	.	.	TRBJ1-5	TGTGCCAGCAGCCAAGTCGACCAAGGAGGGTATCAGCCCCAGCATTTT	CASSQVDQGGYQPQHF
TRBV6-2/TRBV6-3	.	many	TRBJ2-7	TGTGCCAGCAGCGAGCCACTCCACGAGCAGTACTTC	CASSEPLHEQYF
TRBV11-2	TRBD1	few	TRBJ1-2	TGTGCCAGCAGCACCGACAGGGCGCCTCTCTATGGCTACACCTTC	CASSTDRAPLYGYTF